This section outlines one T cell receptor (beta chain) sequence together with its context. The V and J ends lost 5 bases and 5 bases, in that order; junction bases with no gene match: 5. The CDR3 has 14 residues. Germline V gene sequence: CDR1 MDHEN, CDR2 SYDVKM. The data stem from a study of T cell responses to AZD1222 COVID-19 vaccine. Repertoires were generated with immunoSEQ multiplex PCR, while TCRdb's copy carries only in-frame clones and drops some. This table has 90,000 to 150,000 clones, 88% appearing once. The specimen was peripheral blood, collected on day 0 of AZD1222 vaccination. The receptor was derived from an adult in good health. The chain has TRBV28 and TRBJ1-3, with 8 positions matching TRBD1. The CDR3 region is CASSPDRGRNTIYF. The CDR3 nucleotides are TGTGCCAGCAGTCCTGACAGGGGTAGAAACACCATATATTTT.